The sequence of this T cell receptor (beta chain) was determined in a study of CD8+CD57+ T cells in acquired aplastic anemia (dated by TCRdb to the late 2010s). Regarding the study in general: Extracted DNA from sorted CD4+ and CD8+ cells averaged around 3.3 ug, ranging from roughly 0.17 to 30 ug. An average of approximately 10 million reads for CD4+ cells and approximately 12 million reads for CD8+ cells was obtained from healthy donor samples. The paper as a whole reports these results and caveats: Between patients and healthy controls, no significant difference in CD8+ Simpson's diversity was found (P=0.060). Around 28 CD8+ CDR3 sequences were found to be shared between patients and controls, but these sequences appeared to be highly expressed in patients and within the immunodominant clones of the patients.

Genomic DNA served as template for TCR beta VDJ combination and CDR3 sequence profiling. An Illumina HiSeq 2000 was the platform used for TCR repertoire sequencing. In the source study's methods: Repertoires were assessed using TRBV/TRBJ rearrangement plots, CDR3 size and DJ length profiles, and Simpson's diversity index. The immunodominant clone was defined as the most abundant DNA sequence in deep sequencing data. CDR3 amino acid sequences were checked for sharing between subjects and were compared against published repertoires and the VDJdb database. The public reads were run again by TCRdb, first through fastp at Q25 and then through MiXCR, and only productive beta chains were kept. A single entry per CDR3 protein holds the most common genes and DNA from its merged rows. The V and J calls shown here were made by TCRdb, not taken from the authors' results. Counted in this sample were 150,000 or so distinct CDR3 sequences; 55% to 75% of them appeared once. Together, the top ten hold 45% to 50% of the sample.

TCR repertoires of sorted CD4+ and CD8+ blood T cells from severe aplastic anemia patients and healthy subjects were deep-sequenced in the study. Ficoll-Paque density gradient centrifugation was used to isolate peripheral blood mononuclear cells. Before DNA extraction, CD4+ and CD8+ T cells were sorted by FACS or by magnetic beads. This clonotype was counted between two and nine times. Its antigen is currently not known. Base quality data are lacking; no much larger clone is found one base away. The TCR sequence derives from a human donor in good health. The material sequenced was sorted CD4+, CD8+, or CD8+CD57+ T cells (not recorded which) from PBMCs.

The CDR3 region: CASSPLAGGKYREQYF. The DNA is as follows: TGTGCCAGCAGCCCTCTAGCGGGAGGAAAATATCGGGAGCAGTACTTC. In this chain, TRBV7-9 is recombined with TRBJ2-7, with TRBD2 matching 11 junction bases. V trim: 5 bases; J trim: 7 bases; unmatched bases: 13. From cysteine to phenylalanine, the CDR3 is 16 amino acids long. Only the CDR3 portion is preserved as DNA: 48 bases, with reading frame beginning at the first base. For CDR1 and CDR2, the germline V gene (reference sequence) lists SEHNR and FQNEAQ.